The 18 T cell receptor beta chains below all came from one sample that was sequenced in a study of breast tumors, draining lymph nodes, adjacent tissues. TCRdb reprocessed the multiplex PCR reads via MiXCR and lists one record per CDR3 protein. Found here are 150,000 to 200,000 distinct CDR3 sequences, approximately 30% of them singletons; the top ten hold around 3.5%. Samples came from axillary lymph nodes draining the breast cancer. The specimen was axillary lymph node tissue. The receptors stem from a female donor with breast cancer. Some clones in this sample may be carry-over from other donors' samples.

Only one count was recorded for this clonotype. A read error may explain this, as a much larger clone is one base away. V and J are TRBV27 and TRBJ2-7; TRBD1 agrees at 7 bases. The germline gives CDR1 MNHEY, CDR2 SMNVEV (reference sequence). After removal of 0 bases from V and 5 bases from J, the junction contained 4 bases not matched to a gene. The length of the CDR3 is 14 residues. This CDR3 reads CASSLSAQGNEQYF. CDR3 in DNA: TGTGCCAGCAGTTTATCGGCACAGGGGAACGAGCAGTACTTC.

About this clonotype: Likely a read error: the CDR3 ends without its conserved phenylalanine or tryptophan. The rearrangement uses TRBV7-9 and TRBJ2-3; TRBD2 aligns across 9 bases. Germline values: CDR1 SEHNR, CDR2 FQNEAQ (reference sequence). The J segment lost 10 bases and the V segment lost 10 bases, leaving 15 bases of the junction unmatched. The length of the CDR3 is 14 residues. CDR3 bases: TGTGCCACCCGGGGAGCGGGAGGTCTGCAGGCGCAGTATCTT. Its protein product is CATRGAGGLQAQYL.

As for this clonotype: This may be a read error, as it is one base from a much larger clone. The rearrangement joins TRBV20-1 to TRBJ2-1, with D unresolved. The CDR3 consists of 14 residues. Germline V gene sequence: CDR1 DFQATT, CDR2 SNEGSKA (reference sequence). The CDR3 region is CSAFKTPSYTEQFF. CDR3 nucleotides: TGCAGTGCTTTTAAGACTCCTTCCTACACTGAGCAGTTCTTC.

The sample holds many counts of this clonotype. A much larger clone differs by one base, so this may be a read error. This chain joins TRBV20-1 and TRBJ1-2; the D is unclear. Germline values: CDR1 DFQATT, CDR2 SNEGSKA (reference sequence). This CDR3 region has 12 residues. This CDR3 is CSAKTDNYGSTF. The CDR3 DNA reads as TGCAGTGCGAAAACAGATAACTATGGCTCCACCTTC.

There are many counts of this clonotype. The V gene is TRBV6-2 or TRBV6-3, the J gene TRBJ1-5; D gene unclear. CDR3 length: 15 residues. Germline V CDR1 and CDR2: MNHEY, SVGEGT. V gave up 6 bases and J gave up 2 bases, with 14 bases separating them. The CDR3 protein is CASSLGPSGNQPQHF. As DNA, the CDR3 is TGTGCCAGCAGCTTAGGGCCTTCCGGCAATCAGCCCCAGCATTTT.

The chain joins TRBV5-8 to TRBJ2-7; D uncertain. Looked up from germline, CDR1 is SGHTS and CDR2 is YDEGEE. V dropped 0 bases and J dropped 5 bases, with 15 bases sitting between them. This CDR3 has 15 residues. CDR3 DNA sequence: TGTGCCAGCAGCTTGGGGACGGCGCCATACCACGAGCAGTACTTC. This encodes CASSLGTAPYHEQYF. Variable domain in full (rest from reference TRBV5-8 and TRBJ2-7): EAGVTQSPTHLIKTRGQQATLRCSPISGHTSVYWYQQALGLGLQFLLWYDEGEERNRGNFPPRFSGRQFPNYSSELNVNALELEDSALYLCASSLGTAPYHEQYFGPGTRLTVT.

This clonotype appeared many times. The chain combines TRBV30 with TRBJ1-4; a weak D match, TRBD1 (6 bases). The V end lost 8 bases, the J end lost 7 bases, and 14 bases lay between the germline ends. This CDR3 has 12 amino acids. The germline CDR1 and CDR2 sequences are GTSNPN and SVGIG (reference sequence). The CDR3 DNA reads TGTGCCCTCGGGCAGGGGTCTGAAAAACTGTTTTTT. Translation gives CALGQGSEKLFF.

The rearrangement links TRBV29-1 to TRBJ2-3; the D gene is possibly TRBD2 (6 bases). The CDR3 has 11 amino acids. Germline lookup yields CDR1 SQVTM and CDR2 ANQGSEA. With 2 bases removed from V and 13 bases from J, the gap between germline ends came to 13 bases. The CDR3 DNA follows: TGCAGCGTTGAACTTGGACGGGGGAAGTATTTT. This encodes CSVELGRGKYF.

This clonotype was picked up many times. This chain's CDR3 is CSARDQGGRYQPQHF. DNA of the CDR3: TGCAGTGCTAGAGATCAGGGGGGTAGGTATCAGCCCCAGCATTTT. V usage is TRBV20-1 and J usage is TRBJ1-5; 7 bases map to TRBD1. CDR1 is DFQATT, CDR2 SNEGSKA, per germline (reference sequence). The CDR3 consists of 15 residues. The V and J ends lost 0 bases and 5 bases, in that order; junction bases with no gene match: 7.

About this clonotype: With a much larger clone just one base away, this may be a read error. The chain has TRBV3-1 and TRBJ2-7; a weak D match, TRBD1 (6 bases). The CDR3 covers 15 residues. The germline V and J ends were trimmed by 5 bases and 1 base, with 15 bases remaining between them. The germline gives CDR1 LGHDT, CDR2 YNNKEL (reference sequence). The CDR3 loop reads CASSVNRATSYEQYF. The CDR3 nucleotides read TGTGCCAGCAGCGTAAACAGGGCGACTTCCTACGAGCAGTACTTC.

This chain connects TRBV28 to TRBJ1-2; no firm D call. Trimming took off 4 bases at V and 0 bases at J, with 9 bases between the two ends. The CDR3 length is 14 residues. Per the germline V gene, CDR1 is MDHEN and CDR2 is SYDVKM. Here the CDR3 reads CASSSRPANYGYTF. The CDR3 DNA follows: TGTGCCAGCAGTTCCAGGCCAGCTAACTATGGCTACACCTTC.

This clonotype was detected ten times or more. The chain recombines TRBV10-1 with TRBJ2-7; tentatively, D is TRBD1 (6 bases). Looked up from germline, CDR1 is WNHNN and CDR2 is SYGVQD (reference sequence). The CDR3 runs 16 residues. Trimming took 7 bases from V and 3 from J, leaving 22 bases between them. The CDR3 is CASNLPWTDKVYEQYF. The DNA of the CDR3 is TGCGCCAGCAATTTACCCTGGACAGATAAAGTCTACGAGCAGTACTTC.

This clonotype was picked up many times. This CDR3 reads CASSAGSGWGYTF. The CDR3 DNA is TGTGCCAGCAGTGCGGGATCTGGGTGGGGCTACACCTTC. This chain joins TRBV6-1 and TRBJ1-2; D remains unclear. The V gene lost 4 bases and the J gene lost 8 bases, with 14 bases spanning the gap. CDR3 length equals 13 residues. CDR1 and CDR2 (germline): MNHNS, SASEGT.

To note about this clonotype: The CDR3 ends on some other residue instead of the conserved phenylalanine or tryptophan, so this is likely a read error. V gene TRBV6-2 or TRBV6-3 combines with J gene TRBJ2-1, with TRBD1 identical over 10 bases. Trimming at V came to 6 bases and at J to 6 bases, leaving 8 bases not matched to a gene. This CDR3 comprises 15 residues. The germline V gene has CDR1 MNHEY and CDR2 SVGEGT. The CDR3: CASRRTGTGANEQFS. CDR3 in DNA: TGTGCCAGCAGAAGAACCGGGACAGGGGCCAATGAGCAGTTCTCC.

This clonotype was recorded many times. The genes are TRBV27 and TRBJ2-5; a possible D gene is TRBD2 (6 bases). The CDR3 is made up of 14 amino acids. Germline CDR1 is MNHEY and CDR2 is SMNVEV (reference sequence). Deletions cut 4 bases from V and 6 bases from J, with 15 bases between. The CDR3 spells CASSSAGLGKTQYF. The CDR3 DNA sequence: TGTGCCAGCAGTTCTGCGGGACTTGGGAAGACCCAGTACTTC.

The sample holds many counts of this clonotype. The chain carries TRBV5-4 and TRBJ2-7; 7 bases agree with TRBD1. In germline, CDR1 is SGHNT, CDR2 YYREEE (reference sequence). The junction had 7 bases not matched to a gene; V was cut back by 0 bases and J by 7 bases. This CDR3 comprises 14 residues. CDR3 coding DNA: TGTGCCAGCAGCTTGGGAGGGGGCGTGGGGGAGCAGTACTTC. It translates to CASSLGGGVGEQYF.

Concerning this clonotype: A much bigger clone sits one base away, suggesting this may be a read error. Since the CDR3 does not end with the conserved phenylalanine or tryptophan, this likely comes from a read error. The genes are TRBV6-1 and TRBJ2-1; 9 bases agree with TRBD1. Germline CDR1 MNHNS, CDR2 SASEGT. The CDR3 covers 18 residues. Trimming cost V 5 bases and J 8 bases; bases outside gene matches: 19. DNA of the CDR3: TGTGCCAGCAGTCGGACAGGGGCCTCTTTATCGAGGGGCGATGAGCAGTTCTGC. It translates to CASSRTGASLSRGDEQFC.

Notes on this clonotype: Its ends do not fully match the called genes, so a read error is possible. The chain's CDR3 is CSASAGVCSYDSPLHF. DNA of the CDR3: TGCAGTGCTAGTGCTGGGGTGTGCTCCTATGATTCACCCCTCCACTTT. The chain carries TRBV20-1 and TRBJ1-6; D call uncertain. Per germline, CDR1 DFQATT and CDR2 SNEGSKA (reference sequence). The CDR3 extends over 16 amino acids.